This T cell receptor beta chain was sequenced in a study of cytomegalovirus exposure and HLA in healthy donors. With respect to this clone: What it binds is not known.

Study-level findings and limits: Presence/absence analyses took donor sequencing depth as roughly uniform.

Primers: 60 Vbeta forward and 13 Jbeta reverse. The data were produced by immunoSEQ multiplex PCR, yet TCRdb's version contains in-frame clones alone and is incomplete. Counted here are approximately 140,000 clones, 60% to 85% occurring once; the ten biggest clones make up around 1.2%. The TCR was taken from a male donor in good health and CMV-seropositive. Sequencing used PBMCs.

DNA of the CDR3: TGTGCCAGCAGTGCGTCCGGGACTAGTAACGAGCAGTACTTC. Amino acids: CASSASGTSNEQYF. The chain joins TRBV6-4 to TRBJ2-7, with 8 bases lining up with TRBD2. The CDR3 extends over 14 amino acids. Germline loops: CDR1 MRHNA, CDR2 SNTAGT. J lost 5 bases, V lost 4 bases, and 7 bases had no gene match.